This T cell receptor (beta chain) was captured by sequencing in a study of blood T cell repertoires in COVID-19. Study at large: Acute and convalescent COVID-19 samples came from the United States, Italy and Spain.

Germline V lookup: CDR1 SGHDT, CDR2 YYEEEE. The CDR3 spans 15 residues. V lost 0 bases and J lost 9, with 16 bases in between. Per the authors' pipeline: It was from reference gene primer amplification that nucleated cell counts were estimated. The table came from immunoSEQ multiplex PCR; TCRdb's copy has only in-frame clones and leaves some out. The V and J calls and clone size are taken from that table; D and trimming were inferred from the DNA. The top ten clones hold over 4% of a sample with 95,000 to 120,000 clones, around 89% of them seen once. The clonotype comes from a woman aged 45-59 years with acute or convalescent COVID-19. J is TRBJ1-3 and V is TRBV5-6; a weak D match, TRBD1 (5 bases). Sequenced material: peripheral blood. CDR3 DNA sequence: TGTGCCAGCAGCTTGGGGGGCCTCGGTGAAGTCACCATATATTTT. Amino acids: CASSLGGLGEVTIYF.